Presented here are 9 T cell receptor beta chains from one specimen sequenced in a study of shared clonotypes between healthy human individuals. Profiling relied on immunoSEQ multiplex PCR, and the TCRdb table lists in-frame clones only, not all of them. The sample shows about 1.1 million clones, about 80% of them seen only once. The specimen sequenced was memory CD4+ T cells from PBMCs. The subset here: CD45RA-negative fraction. The receptors originated from a young man in good health. Some clones in this sample may be carry-over from other donors' samples.

Notes on this clone: In the same sample, other DNA sequences code for this CDR3. The chain employs TRBV15 and TRBJ2-7; D perhaps matches TRBD2 (5 bases). Germline V lookup: CDR1 LNHNV, CDR2 YYDKDF (reference sequence). The CDR3 extends over 12 amino acids. V lost 0 bases and J lost 7, with 7 bases in between. The CDR3 region is CATSRDREEQYF. In nucleotides, the CDR3 is TGTGCCACCAGCAGAGATAGGGAGGAGCAGTACTTC.

As to this clone: A read error likely explains this, since a far larger clone differs by one base. Other DNA sequences of this sample code for an identical CDR3. V usage is TRBV7-9 and J usage is TRBJ1-5; the D is unclear. CDR3 length: 13 amino acids. Germline CDR1 reads SEHNR; CDR2 reads FQNEAQ (reference sequence). The ends were cut back, 5 bases at V and 0 bases at J, with 5 bases in the middle. The CDR3 here is CASSPNSNQPQHF. As DNA, the CDR3 is TGTGCCAGCAGCCCAAATAGCAATCAGCCCCAGCATTTT.

V and J are TRBV6-1 and TRBJ2-7; no definite D call. This CDR3 contains 18 residues. Germline values: CDR1 MNHNS, CDR2 SASEGT. The germline V and J ends were trimmed by 0 bases and 0 bases, with 18 bases remaining between them. CDR3 region: CASSEAAVPTWSSYEQYF. CDR3 DNA: TGTGCCAGCAGTGAAGCGGCGGTGCCGACCTGGAGCTCCTACGAGCAGTACTTC.

The CDR3 is CASSWTGIHSYEQYF. Written as DNA, the CDR3 is TGTGCCAGCAGCTGGACGGGTATACACAGCTACGAGCAGTACTTC. J is TRBJ2-7 and V is TRBV7-3; D is uncertain. Trimming removed 4 bases at V and 3 bases at J, with 16 bases between. The CDR3 consists of 15 residues. Germline loops: CDR1 SGHTA, CDR2 FQGTGA. Full variable domain (remainder filled in from reference TRBV7-3 and TRBJ2-7): GAGVSQTPSNKVTEKGKYVELRCDPISGHTALYWYRQSLGQGPEFLIYFQGTGAADDSGLPNDRFFAVRPEGSVSTLKIQRTERGDSAVYLCASSWTGIHSYEQYFGPGTRLTVT.

This chain joins TRBV4-1 and TRBJ2-1; D uncertain. The ends were cut back, 0 bases at V and 2 bases at J, with 8 bases in the middle. The CDR3 totals 15 residues. Looked up from germline, CDR1 is MGHRA and CDR2 is YSYEKL. CDR3 sequence reads: CASSQDPAAYNEQFF. The CDR3 DNA follows: TGCGCCAGCAGCCAAGATCCCGCGGCCTACAATGAGCAGTTCTTC.

This chain connects TRBV9 to TRBJ2-6, with D possibly TRBD1 on 7 matching bases. With 5 bases removed from V and 0 bases from J, the gap between germline ends came to 21 bases. CDR1 and CDR2 from the germline V gene are SGDLS and YYNGEE. This CDR3 has 19 residues. The CDR3 is CASRPGGGPLISGANVLTF. Written as DNA, the CDR3 is TGTGCCAGCAGGCCTGGAGGGGGCCCTCTAATCTCTGGGGCCAACGTCCTGACTTTC.

The chain is built from TRBV5-1 and TRBJ2-5; 10 nucleotides align to TRBD2. In germline, CDR1 is SGHRS, CDR2 YFSETQ. CDR3 length: 16 amino acids. Trimming cost V 1 base and J 5 bases; bases outside gene matches: 8. CDR3 amino acids: CASSLSLAGEGETQYF. Written as DNA, the CDR3 is TGCGCCAGCAGCTTGTCTCTAGCGGGAGAGGGGGAGACCCAGTACTTC.

The rearrangement joins TRBV6-1 to TRBJ2-5; 7 nucleotides align to TRBD2. The germline V gene has CDR1 MNHNS and CDR2 SASEGT. V lost 1 base to trimming and J lost 5 bases; unmatched junction nucleotides: 4. The CDR3 has 14 residues. CDR3 nucleotides: TGTGCCAGCAGTGAAGGGGTTAGCGGGGAGACCCAGTACTTC. It translates to CASSEGVSGETQYF.

The CDR3 region is CASSISLRNTEAFF. As DNA, the CDR3 is TGTGCCAGTAGTATTTCCCTTCGGAACACTGAAGCTTTCTTT. The chain carries TRBV19 and TRBJ1-1, with no clear D. V was shortened by 3 bases and J by 1 base, with 9 bases between the two germline ends. The CDR3 is made up of 14 amino acids. The V gene's germline CDR1 is LNHDA and CDR2 SQIVND (reference sequence).